These 7 T cell receptor beta chains were all obtained from the same sample, sequenced in a study of shared clonotypes between healthy human individuals. The data were produced by immunoSEQ multiplex PCR, yet TCRdb's version contains in-frame clones alone and is incomplete. The profile shows hundreds of thousands of clones, around 72% of them singletons. The sequencing sample was made of memory CD4+ T cells sorted from blood. Subset described: CD45RA-negative fraction. The receptors here all came from a woman under 40 in good health.

The chain uses TRBV29-1 and TRBJ2-7; D gene unclear. CDR1 and CDR2 (germline): SQVTM, ANQGSEA. V was trimmed by 6 bases and J by 4 bases, leaving 13 bases between them. The CDR3 totals 12 residues. CDR3 sequence reads: CSVGGTLYEQYF. The CDR3 nucleotides are TGCAGCGTAGGCGGTACCCTTTACGAGCAGTACTTC.

This clone has only one observation. This chain connects TRBV2 to TRBJ2-1; possibly TRBD2 for D (6 bases). This CDR3 spans 14 amino acids. Germline V gives CDR1 SNHLY, CDR2 FYNNEI. The ends were cut back, 7 bases at V and 9 bases at J, with 19 bases in the middle. Here the CDR3 DNA reads TGTGCCAGCAAAGCGGGTACGGCCTCGGTTGAGCAGTTCTTC. Amino acid sequence: CASKAGTASVEQFF.

V and J are TRBV4-2 and TRBJ1-2; D remains ambiguous. The V end was cut by 0 bases, the J end by 2 bases, with 10 bases between. The CDR3 runs to 15 residues. Germline V gene data show CDR1 as LGHNA and CDR2 as YNFKEQ. The CDR3 protein is CASSQDRSLNYGYTF. The CDR3 DNA is TGTGCCAGCAGCCAAGATCGTAGTCTAAACTATGGCTACACCTTC.

The chain recombines TRBV15 with TRBJ2-7; possible D gene TRBD2, 6 bases. The length of the CDR3 is 17 residues. CDR1 LNHNV and CDR2 YYDKDF come from the germline V gene (reference sequence). Trimming took off 0 bases at V and 2 bases at J, with 17 bases between the two ends. CDR3 in amino acids: CATSREEVGGPTYEQYF. DNA of the CDR3: TGTGCCACCAGCAGAGAGGAGGTGGGGGGTCCTACCTACGAGCAGTACTTC. The entire variable domain, with the rest obtained from reference TRBV15 and TRBJ2-7, is as follows: DAMVIQNPRYQVTQFGKPVTLSCSQTLNHNVMYWYQQKSSQAPKLLFHYYDKDFNNEADTPDNFQSRRPNTSFCFLDIRSPGLGDTAMYLCATSREEVGGPTYEQYFGPGTRLTVT.

The J gene is TRBJ2-3, the V gene TRBV25-1; possible D gene TRBD2, 6 bases. The CDR3 extends over 14 amino acids. Germline CDR1 MGHDK, CDR2 SYGVNS. V was clipped by 2 bases and J by 3 bases, with 9 bases between them. CDR3 loop: CASSEDAGTDTQYF. CDR3 in DNA: TGTGCCAGCAGTGAAGATGCGGGGACAGATACGCAGTATTTT.

This clone was observed a handful of times. The rearrangement uses TRBV28 and TRBJ1-5; 8 nucleotides align to TRBD1. V lost 10 bases to trimming and J lost 0 bases; unmatched junction nucleotides: 11. The CDR3 has 16 amino acids. The V gene's germline CDR1 is MDHEN and CDR2 SYDVKM. CDR3 sequence (DNA): TGTGCCACACGGACAGGGACATATTCTAGCAATCAGCCCCAGCATTTT. It encodes CATRTGTYSSNQPQHF. Full variable domain (rest looked up from reference TRBV28 and TRBJ1-5): DVKVTQSSRYLVKRTGEKVFLECVQDMDHENMFWYRQDPGLGLRLIYFSYDVKMKEKGDIPEGYSVSREKKERFSLILESASTNQTSMYLCATRTGTYSSNQPQHFGDGTRLSIL.

About this clone itself: Within the sample, other DNA sequences also encode this same CDR3. The chain carries TRBV19 and TRBJ2-3, with 11 nucleotides matching TRBD2. Germline V CDR1 and CDR2: LNHDA, SQIVND (reference sequence). This CDR3 is built from 16 residues. With V trimmed by 5 bases and J by 0 bases, 4 bases remained unmatched. The CDR3 DNA is TGTGCCAGTAGTCTCAGGACTAGCGGGAGCACAGATACGCAGTATTTT. As protein: CASSLRTSGSTDTQYF. The full variable domain, rest sourced from reference TRBV19 and TRBJ2-3, is DGGITQSPKYLFRKEGQNVTLSCEQNLNHDAMYWYRQDPGQGLRLIYYSQIVNDFQKGDIAEGYSVSREKKESFPLTVTSAQKNPTAFYLCASSLRTSGSTDTQYFGPGTRLTVL.